The clone carrying this T cell receptor beta chain was observed many times. As yet, its antigen is unknown. Using unique molecular identifiers, the investigators prepared the TCRbeta library. MiXCR, run by TCRdb on the PCR reads, gives a single entry per CDR3 protein. This repertoire shows about 280,000 distinct CDR3 sequences, 9.5% to 13% found once; its top ten account for 23%. This entry is derived from a study of T-cell reconstitution after alpha-beta-depleted transplantation in children. Findings and caveats of the study: The study reportedly traced alpha-beta T cells about two months after transplant to several hundred expanded graft clones.

Germline CDR1 reads LNHDA; CDR2 reads SQIVND (reference sequence). Trimming stripped 7 bases from V and 14 bases from J, with 20 bases between. CDR3 length equals 13 residues. The origin of this receptor is a male patient aged 2 to 10 who had a stem cell transplant for chronic granulomatous disease, so the T cells may come from the graft donor. The chain combines TRBV19 with TRBJ2-2; perhaps TRBD2 as D (5 bases). Sequencing used peripheral blood, obtained 180 days after TCRalphabeta/CD19-depleted stem cell transplant. The DNA for the CDR3 is TGTGCCAGTACCCCCCTTGGGAGCATTGACCTGTTTTTT. Residues: CASTPLGSIDLFF.